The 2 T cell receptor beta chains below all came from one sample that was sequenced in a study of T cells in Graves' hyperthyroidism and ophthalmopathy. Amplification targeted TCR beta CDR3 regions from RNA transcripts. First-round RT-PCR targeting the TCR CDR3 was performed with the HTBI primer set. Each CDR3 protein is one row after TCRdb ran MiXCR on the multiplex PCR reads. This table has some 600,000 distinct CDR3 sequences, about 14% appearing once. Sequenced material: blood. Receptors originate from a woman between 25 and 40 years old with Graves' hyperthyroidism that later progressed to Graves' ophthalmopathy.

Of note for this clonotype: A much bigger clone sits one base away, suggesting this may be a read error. CDR3 protein: CASSRTSGNPNEQFF. The CDR3 region has the DNA TGTGCCAGTAGTAGGACTAGCGGAAACCCCAATGAGCAGTTCTTC. The chain links TRBV19 to TRBJ2-1; 10 nucleotides match TRBD2. The V gene end was trimmed by 4 bases and the J gene end by 6 bases; junction bases not matched to a gene: 6. CDR3 length: 15 residues. Germline values: CDR1 LNHDA, CDR2 SQIVND (reference sequence).

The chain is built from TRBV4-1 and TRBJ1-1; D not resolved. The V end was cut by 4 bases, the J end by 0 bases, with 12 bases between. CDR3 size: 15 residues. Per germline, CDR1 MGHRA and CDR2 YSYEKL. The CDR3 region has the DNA TGCGCCAGCAGCCTAAGGGAACACCTGAACACTGAAGCTTTCTTT. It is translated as CASSLREHLNTEAFF.